A single sample gave rise to the 6 T cell receptor beta chains below, sequenced in a study of T cells in Graves' hyperthyroidism and ophthalmopathy. Template material for amplifying TCR beta CDR3 regions consisted of RNA transcripts. The HTBI primer set served for first-round RT-PCR of the TCR CDR3. TCRdb reanalysed the multiplex PCR reads using MiXCR and keeps one entry per CDR3 protein. The sample contains approximately 590,000 distinct CDR3 sequences, approximately 14% of which appear only once. The sequenced sample was blood. These receptors all stem from a woman aged 30 to 39 with Graves' hyperthyroidism.

This clonotype was picked up many times. The chain couples TRBV2 to TRBJ1-5; D perhaps matches TRBD1 (6 bases). The CDR3 has 14 residues. V lost 7 bases to trimming and J lost 4 bases, with 14 bases between them. The germline V gene has CDR1 SNHLY and CDR2 FYNNEI. The CDR3 bases are TGTGCCAGCAATATAGGGGGGTCGAATCAGCCCCAGCATTTT. The encoded protein is CASNIGGSNQPQHF. Supplemented by reference TRBV2 and TRBJ1-5, the full variable domain reads EPEVTQTPSHQVTQMGQEVILRCVPISNHLYFYWYRQILGQKVEFLVSFYNNEISEKSEIFDDQFSVERPDGSNFTLKIRSTKLEDSAMYFCASNIGGSNQPQHFGDGTRLSIL.

This clonotype was seen only a few times. The rearrangement uses TRBV28 and TRBJ2-3, with 8 nucleotides matching TRBD1. The ends lost 6 bases at V and 2 bases at J; junction bases unmatched: 7. This CDR3 is built from 15 residues. Germline CDR1 is MDHEN and CDR2 is SYDVKM. CDR3 in DNA: TGTGCCAGCAGGATAACTCAGGGGGCCACAGATACGCAGTATTTT. It yields the protein CASRITQGATDTQYF.

The chain links TRBV20-1 to TRBJ2-7; D is uncertain. This CDR3 is built from 13 residues. Per the germline V gene, CDR1 is DFQATT and CDR2 is SNEGSKA (reference sequence). Between the trimmed V and J ends, which lost 1 base and 0 bases, there was a span of 7 bases. The CDR3 DNA is TGCAGTGCTAGAGCGGCAGACTCCTACGAGCAGTACTTC. Amino acids: CSARAADSYEQYF.

There are a few counts of this clonotype. V usage is TRBV20-1 and J usage is TRBJ2-7, with 7 nucleotides matching TRBD1. The CDR3 length is 13 residues. Unmatched junction bases numbered 6, after V lost 6 bases and J lost 1 base. Germline V gene lookup returns CDR1 DFQATT and CDR2 SNEGSKA (reference sequence). The CDR3 spells CSATGTESYEQYF. In nucleotides, the CDR3 is TGCAGTGCAACCGGGACAGAGTCCTACGAGCAGTACTTC.

This clonotype showed up just a few times. The V gene is TRBV9, the J gene TRBJ2-1; 9 bases line up with TRBD2. J was trimmed by 4 bases and V by 2 bases; bases with no gene match: 4. CDR1 is SGDLS and CDR2 is YYNGEE in the germline V gene. The CDR3 extends over 15 amino acids. CDR3 sequence (DNA): TGTGCCAGCAGCGTGACTAGCGGTTATTACAATGAGCAGTTCTTC. It specifies CASSVTSGYYNEQFF.

The chain carries TRBV7-2 and TRBJ2-1; TRBD2 aligns across 7 bases. This CDR3 has 15 residues. Germline V CDR1 and CDR2: SGHTA, FQGNSA. V was pared by 10 bases and J by 4 bases, with 13 bases of the junction left unmatched. DNA for the CDR3: TGTGCCACAGCAAGGGGCGGGAGTGCTTACAATGAGCAGTTCTTC. It codes for CATARGGSAYNEQFF.